This T cell receptor (beta chain) came from a study of PD-L1 blockade in urothelial cancer. Study at large: The patients first took atezolizumab around 2014, receiving 1,200 mg intravenously every 3 weeks. General study results and limits: Enhanced expansion of tumor-associated blood clones at 3 weeks characterized durable-benefit patients.

What went into each PCR as a spike was synthetic TCR analog templates. Data came from immunoSEQ multiplex PCR; TCRdb stores just in-frame clones and leaves some out. The data hold about 130,000 clones, with 70% to 85% observed a single time. Time point of the sample: pretreatment peripheral blood. Patient disease was locally advanced or metastatic urothelial carcinoma. Points on this clone: The antigen is not known.

The CDR3 consists of 15 residues. Germline values: CDR1 LNHDA, CDR2 SQIVND (reference sequence). Losses at the gene ends were 6 bases for V and 2 bases for J; bases not matched to a gene: 5. The source material was PBMCs, sampled around atezolizumab (anti-PD-L1) treatment. This chain joins TRBV19 and TRBJ2-1; 9 nucleotides align to TRBD2. The TCR was taken from a man in his fifties with urothelial cancer. CDR3 nucleotide sequence: TGTGCCAGTAGAAGGGCTAGCGGGACCTACAATGAGCAGTTCTTC. Protein sequence: CASRRASGTYNEQFF. Full variable domain (missing parts from reference TRBV19 and TRBJ2-1): DGGITQSPKYLFRKEGQNVTLSCEQNLNHDAMYWYRQDPGQGLRLIYYSQIVNDFQKGDIAEGYSVSREKKESFPLTVTSAQKNPTAFYLCASRRASGTYNEQFFGPGTRLTVL.